Detailed here is one T cell receptor (beta chain). This sample stems from a study of blood T cell repertoires in COVID-19. In the study overall: T cells, B-cell-depleted T cells, or PBMCs provided the cDNA or gDNA that served as material.

Per the study methods: Estimates of nucleated cell counts were drawn from the amplification of reference gene primers. Sequenced by immunoSEQ multiplex PCR; TCRdb stores in-frame clones only, minus some. The D gene and trimming were derived from the DNA, and the V and J assignments and clone size from that table. The table records about 110,000 clones, about 80% of them present only once. V trimming: 6 bases; J trimming: 5 bases; junction bases outside the gene matches: 6. Germline V gives CDR1 MRHNA, CDR2 SNTAGT. The CDR3 spans 14 residues. J is TRBJ2-3 and V is TRBV6-4; TRBD1 matches 9 bases. Sequenced sample: peripheral blood. The clonotype comes from a woman aged 45-65 years with acute or convalescent COVID-19. CDR3 protein: CASRAGQGIDTQYF. CDR3 nucleotide sequence: TGTGCCAGCAGAGCCGGACAGGGGATAGATACGCAGTATTTT.